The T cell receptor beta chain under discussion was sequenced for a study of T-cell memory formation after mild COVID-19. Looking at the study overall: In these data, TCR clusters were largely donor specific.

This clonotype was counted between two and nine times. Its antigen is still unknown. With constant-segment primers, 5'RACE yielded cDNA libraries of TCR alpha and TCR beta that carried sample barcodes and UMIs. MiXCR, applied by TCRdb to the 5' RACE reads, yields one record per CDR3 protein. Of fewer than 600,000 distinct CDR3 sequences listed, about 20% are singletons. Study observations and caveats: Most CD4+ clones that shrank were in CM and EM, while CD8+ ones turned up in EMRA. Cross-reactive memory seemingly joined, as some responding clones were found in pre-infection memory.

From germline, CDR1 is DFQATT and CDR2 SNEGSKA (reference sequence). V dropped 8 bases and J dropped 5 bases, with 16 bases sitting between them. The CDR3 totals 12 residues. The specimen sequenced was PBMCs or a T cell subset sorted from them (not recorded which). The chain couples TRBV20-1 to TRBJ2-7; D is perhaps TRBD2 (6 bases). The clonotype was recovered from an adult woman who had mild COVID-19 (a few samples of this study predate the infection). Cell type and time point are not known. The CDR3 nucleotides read TGCAGTACTTCCGGTGGAGGGGACGAGCAGTACTTC. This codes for CSTSGGGDEQYF.